This passage covers 17 T cell receptor beta chains from one sample sequenced in a study of shared clonotypes between healthy human individuals. The repertoire was sequenced with immunoSEQ multiplex PCR; TCRdb's copy has only in-frame clones and lacks some. This sample has roughly 510,000 clones; about 80% occur once, and the top ten carry 12%. Material for sequencing was PBMCs. The receptors come from a woman in her thirties or forties in good health. Some clones in this sample may be carry-over from other donors' samples.

Here the CDR3 DNA reads TGCGCCAGCAGCCAAGACCGCGAGACCCAGTACTTC. Translated: CASSQDRETQYF. The V call is TRBV4-3, the J call TRBJ2-5, with D hard to call. V was shortened by 0 bases and J by 5 bases, with 4 bases between the two germline ends. The V gene's germline CDR1 is LGHNA and CDR2 YSLEER. This CDR3 is 12 amino acids long.

The rearrangement uses TRBV5-8 and TRBJ1-1; D unclear. The germline CDR1 and CDR2 sequences are SGHTS and YDEGEE. Trimming shortened V by 0 bases and J by 1 base, and 4 bases separated the two germline ends. The CDR3 totals 13 residues. CDR3 sequence: CASSLGGNTEAFF. The DNA for the CDR3 is TGTGCCAGCAGCTTGGGAGGGAACACTGAAGCTTTCTTT.

As regards this clone: Other nucleotide sequences from this sample produce the same CDR3. The V gene is TRBV29-1, the J gene TRBJ2-1; possibly TRBD1 or TRBD2 for D (6 bases each). This CDR3 has 11 residues. Germline lookup yields CDR1 SQVTM and CDR2 ANQGSEA. The V end was cut by 3 bases, the J end by 9 bases, with 9 bases between. The CDR3 sequence is CSVERGAEQFF. The DNA for the CDR3 is TGCAGCGTTGAGAGGGGGGCTGAGCAGTTCTTC.

This rearrangement joins TRBV28 to TRBJ1-3; D remains unclear. The CDR3 sequence is 15 residues long. V was shortened by 6 bases and J by 0 bases, with 12 bases between the two germline ends. Looked up from germline, CDR1 is MDHEN and CDR2 is SYDVKM. As DNA, the CDR3 is TGTGCCAGCAGAAACCTCCAGCCCTCTGGAAACACCATATATTTT. Residues: CASRNLQPSGNTIYF.

This clone has only a few counts. The chain has TRBV4-1 and TRBJ1-2, with 9 bases matching TRBD1. This CDR3 comprises 14 residues. V shed 3 bases, J shed 5 bases, and the junction held 4 bases outside the gene matches. In germline, CDR1 is MGHRA, CDR2 YSYEKL. In DNA, the CDR3 is TGCGCCAGCAGCCAGCCCGGACAGGGGTATGGCTACACCTTC. Protein sequence: CASSQPGQGYGYTF.

As DNA, the CDR3 is TGTGCCAGCAGCCCCGGGGGCTCTAACTATGGCTACACCTTC. It specifies CASSPGGSNYGYTF. This chain links TRBV28 with TRBJ1-2; possibly TRBD1 for D (6 bases). CDR3 length: 14 amino acids. Trimming cost V 6 bases and J 0 bases, with 11 bases left between them. From germline, CDR1 is MDHEN and CDR2 SYDVKM.

This clone was seen a few times. The rearrangement joins TRBV7-9 to TRBJ1-2; no reliable D call. The V gene's germline CDR1 is SEHNR and CDR2 FQNEAQ (reference sequence). Trimming stripped 1 base from V and 3 bases from J, with 9 bases between. This CDR3 has 14 amino acids. CDR3: CASSLGGGYYGYTF. Here the CDR3 DNA reads TGTGCCAGCAGCTTAGGTGGTGGGTACTATGGCTACACCTTC.

As regards this clone: This specimen includes other DNA sequences encoding the same CDR3. This rearrangement joins TRBV2 to TRBJ2-7, with a weak D call TRBD1 (5 bases). This CDR3 has 12 amino acids. The germline V gene has CDR1 SNHLY and CDR2 FYNNEI. V was shortened by 7 bases and J by 3 bases, with 10 bases between the two germline ends. The CDR3 spells CASTRQIYEQYF. The CDR3 nucleotides read TGTGCCAGCACGCGACAGATCTACGAGCAGTACTTC.

This chain links TRBV7-2 with TRBJ1-4, with a tentative D call TRBD1 (6 bases). This CDR3 region has 14 residues. The V and J ends lost 0 bases and 5 bases respectively, with 7 bases between them. Germline values: CDR1 SGHTA, CDR2 FQGNSA. CDR3 nucleotide sequence: TGTGCCAGCAGCTTAGCGGGGGCGAATGAAAAACTGTTTTTT. Amino acids: CASSLAGANEKLFF. Using reference TRBV7-2 and TRBJ1-4 for the parts outside the CDR3, the full variable domain is GAGVSQSPSNKVTEKGKDVELRCDPISGHTALYWYRQSLGQGLEFLIYFQGNSAPDKSGLPSDRFSAERTGGSVSTLTIQRTQQEDSAVYLCASSLAGANEKLFFGSGTQLSVL.

This clone showed up just a few times. The chain has TRBV14 and TRBJ2-2; the D is unclear. V gave up 4 bases and J gave up 6 bases, with 6 bases separating them. Germline values: CDR1 SGHDN, CDR2 FVKESK. The CDR3 covers 12 residues. CDR3 region: CASSLIPGELFF. CDR3 sequence (DNA): TGTGCCAGCAGCCTAATACCCGGGGAGCTGTTTTTT.

The chain couples TRBV5-6 to TRBJ2-3; tentatively, D is TRBD2 (6 bases). V was shortened by 0 bases and J by 1 base, with 12 bases between the two germline ends. Germline V gene sequence: CDR1 SGHDT, CDR2 YYEEEE. The CDR3 runs to 16 residues. CDR3 nucleotide sequence: TGTGCCAGCAGCTTGGTAGCGGCCCCACGCACAGATACGCAGTATTTT. This sequence encodes CASSLVAAPRTDTQYF.

The rearrangement links TRBV7-2 to TRBJ2-5; 7 nucleotides align to TRBD2. Germline CDR1 reads SGHTA; CDR2 reads FQGNSA. CDR3 length equals 15 residues. The junction had 7 bases not matched to a gene; V was cut back by 4 bases and J by 2 bases. CDR3 DNA: TGTGCCAGCAGCTCAAACGGGAGGACTCAAGAGACCCAGTACTTC. Residues: CASSSNGRTQETQYF.

V and J are TRBV9 and TRBJ2-1, with 7 bases identical to TRBD2. Germline V gene data show CDR1 as SGDLS and CDR2 as YYNGEE. J lost 2 bases, V lost 4 bases, and 6 bases had no gene match. The CDR3 sequence is 15 residues long. Here the CDR3 DNA reads TGTGCCAGCAGCACGGAGCGGGGCCCCTACAATGAGCAGTTCTTC. It specifies CASSTERGPYNEQFF.

The rearrangement links TRBV18 to TRBJ1-2; weak D call: TRBD1 (5 bases). The germline V gene has CDR1 KGHSH and CDR2 LQKENI. V was pared by 2 bases and J by 2 bases, with 15 bases between. This CDR3 has 16 residues. The CDR3 is CASSPSGQYPNYGYTF. For the CDR3, the DNA is TGTGCCAGCTCACCATCGGGGCAGTACCCCAACTATGGCTACACCTTC.

This clone occurred a few times. The rearrangement links TRBV10-3 to TRBJ1-1; D not resolved. This CDR3 region has 15 residues. The germline gives CDR1 ENHRY, CDR2 SYGVKD. V lost 0 bases to trimming and J lost 1 base, with 9 bases between them. The DNA for the CDR3 is TGTGCCATCAGTGAGTCGATGGAGTGGAACACTGAAGCTTTCTTT. This translates into CAISESMEWNTEAFF.

This clone was observed once. The chain has TRBV18 and TRBJ1-4; TRBD1 matches at 8 bases. CDR3 length: 16 residues. J gave up 2 bases and V 3 bases, and 5 bases lay outside the gene matches. Germline V gene lookup returns CDR1 KGHSH and CDR2 LQKENI. The CDR3 DNA sequence: TGTGCCAGCTCACCTAGGACAGGGACGACTAATGAAAAACTGTTTTTT. Translating it yields CASSPRTGTTNEKLFF.

This clone turned up a few times. The chain employs TRBV7-2 and TRBJ2-4; the D is unclear. This CDR3 has 15 amino acids. V gave up 3 bases and J gave up 5 bases, with 14 bases separating them. CDR1 is SGHTA, CDR2 FQGNSA, per germline. The CDR3 loop is CASSFGLGFQNIQYF. CDR3 bases: TGTGCCAGCAGCTTTGGGTTAGGGTTCCAAAACATTCAGTACTTC.